These 23 T cell receptor beta chains came from one sample sequenced in a study of OX40 agonist ivuxolimab in advanced cancers. Profiled with immunoSEQ multiplex PCR; TCRdb holds only in-frame clones, not every one. This sample has about 73,000 clones, with more than 85% found just once. The material sequenced was CD4+ or CD8+ T cells sorted from blood, taken in a trial of the OX40 agonist ivuxolimab. The receptors stem from an adult with an advanced solid tumor such as melanoma, head and neck, liver or kidney cancer.

The V and J genes are TRBV7-2 and TRBJ2-3, with 10 bases fitting TRBD2. Trimming removed 5 bases from V and 2 bases from J; junction bases left unmatched: 7. This CDR3 has 16 residues. The germline gives CDR1 SGHTA, CDR2 FQGNSA. The CDR3 region is CASSRRLAGATDTQYF. DNA for the CDR3: TGTGCCAGCAGCCGCCGACTAGCGGGTGCCACAGATACGCAGTATTTT.

The chain has TRBV5-5 and TRBJ2-1; weak D call: TRBD2 (5 bases). Per germline, CDR1 SGHKS and CDR2 YYEKEE (reference sequence). This CDR3 region has 13 residues. Trimming removed 4 bases from V and 7 bases from J, with 12 bases in between. The CDR3: CASSPDFLNEQFF. In DNA form, the CDR3 reads TGTGCCAGCAGCCCGGACTTCCTTAATGAGCAGTTCTTC.

The genes are TRBV4-2 and TRBJ2-3; tentatively, D is TRBD2 (6 bases). Germline CDR1 and CDR2: LGHNA and YNFKEQ. V was cut by 2 bases and J by 2 bases, with 23 bases left in between. This CDR3 region has 19 residues. CDR3 DNA: TGTGCCAGCAGCCAACAAGCTTCCCGTTCTGGACTAATCACAGATACGCAGTATTTT. Encoded protein: CASSQQASRSGLITDTQYF.

CDR3 sequence: CASSSPGLAGGWQFF. As DNA, the CDR3 is TGTGCCAGCAGCTCACCGGGACTAGCGGGAGGATGGCAGTTCTTC. This rearrangement joins TRBV7-2 to TRBJ2-1, with TRBD2 matching over 15 bases. V shed 4 bases and J 12 bases; nucleotides not matched to a gene: 7. The CDR3 spans 15 residues. CDR1 is SGHTA, CDR2 FQGNSA, per germline.

The chain employs TRBV30 and TRBJ1-6, with 7 bases that match TRBD1. V shed 4 bases, J shed 7 bases, and the junction held 10 bases outside the gene matches. This CDR3 is built from 15 residues. Germline V gene lookup returns CDR1 GTSNPN and CDR2 SVGIG (reference sequence). For the CDR3, the DNA is TGTGCCTGGACCCCCGGGGACAGAAACAATTCACCCCTCCACTTT. This codes for CAWTPGDRNNSPLHF.

The CDR3 DNA sequence: TGTGCCAGTAGGACGGGACAGGGGGCCTACAATGAGCAGTTCTTC. The encoded protein is CASRTGQGAYNEQFF. The chain employs TRBV19 and TRBJ2-1; the match to TRBD1 covers 11 bases. Trimming took 6 bases from V and 2 from J; bases not matched to a gene: 3. Germline V gives CDR1 LNHDA, CDR2 SQIVND (reference sequence). CDR3 size: 15 residues.

The genes are TRBV7-9 and TRBJ2-7; D perhaps matches TRBD1 (6 bases). In germline, CDR1 is SEHNR, CDR2 FQNEAQ (reference sequence). Trimming took 5 bases from V and 11 from J, leaving 16 bases between them. This CDR3 is built from 12 residues. This CDR3 reads CASSVGATAEYF. The CDR3 region has the DNA TGTGCCAGCAGCGTGGGGGCCACAGCCGAGTACTTC.

The chain links TRBV21-1 to TRBJ2-3; the table's D gene call, TRBD2, was not cross checked with the DNA. TRBV21-1 is a known pseudogene. This CDR3 has 18 residues. The CDR3 protein is CASSKADLAGGTTDTQYF. The CDR3 coding sequence is TGTGCCAGCAGCAAAGCTGATTTAGCGGGAGGTACCACAGATACGCAGTATTTT.

The V and J genes are TRBV6-1 and TRBJ1-1, with 7 nucleotides matching TRBD1. V lost 8 bases, J lost 3 bases, and 9 bases stayed unmatched. The CDR3 totals 14 residues. Per the germline V gene, CDR1 is MNHNS and CDR2 is SASEGT. The DNA of the CDR3 is TGTGCCAGCCGGAGACAGGGATCGGACACTGAAGCTTTCTTT. Translation: CASRRQGSDTEAFF.

The rearrangement links TRBV19 to TRBJ1-4; D ambiguous. V was clipped by 6 bases and J by 7 bases, with 12 bases between them. CDR1 LNHDA and CDR2 SQIVND come from the germline V gene (reference sequence). There are 13 residues in the CDR3. CDR3 loop: CASSRSWAEKLFF. The CDR3 DNA reads as TGTGCCAGTAGCAGATCTTGGGCTGAAAAACTGTTTTTT. The complete variable domain, with remaining parts taken from reference TRBV19 and TRBJ1-4, reads DGGITQSPKYLFRKEGQNVTLSCEQNLNHDAMYWYRQDPGQGLRLIYYSQIVNDFQKGDIAEGYSVSREKKESFPLTVTSAQKNPTAFYLCASSRSWAEKLFFGSGTQLSVL.

This clone appeared a single time. The V and J genes are TRBV5-6 and TRBJ2-1, with D maybe TRBD1 (5 bases). Germline V gene lookup returns CDR1 SGHDT and CDR2 YYEEEE. With 2 bases removed from V and 8 bases from J, the gap between germline ends came to 17 bases. This CDR3 is 15 amino acids long. Here the CDR3 reads CASSFRGTGPDEQFF. In DNA, the CDR3 is TGTGCCAGCAGCTTTAGGGGCACAGGTCCGGATGAGCAGTTCTTC. The full variable domain, its missing parts supplied by reference TRBV5-6 and TRBJ2-1, is DAGVTQSPTHLIKTRGQQVTLRCSPKSGHDTVSWYQQALGQGPQFIFQYYEEEERQRGNFPDRFSGHQFPNYSSELNVNALLLGDSALYLCASSFRGTGPDEQFFGPGTRLTVL.

J is TRBJ2-1 and V is TRBV7-2; 9 bases are shared with TRBD2. The CDR3 has 16 residues. Germline V gene sequence: CDR1 SGHTA, CDR2 FQGNSA. The V gene end was trimmed by 4 bases and the J gene end by 5 bases; junction bases not matched to a gene: 9. CDR3 region: CASSSRRLAGNNEQFF. The DNA for the CDR3 is TGTGCCAGCAGCTCCAGGAGGCTAGCGGGGAACAATGAGCAGTTCTTC.

This chain connects TRBV19 to TRBJ2-3, with 8 bases fitting TRBD2. V trimming: 5 bases; J trimming: 2 bases; junction bases outside the gene matches: 6. The length of the CDR3 is 15 residues. Germline lookup yields CDR1 LNHDA and CDR2 SQIVND (reference sequence). The chain's CDR3 is CASSSTSGNTDTQYF. The CDR3 coding sequence is TGTGCCAGTAGTTCCACTAGCGGAAACACAGATACGCAGTATTTT.

The rearrangement joins TRBV19 to TRBJ2-1, with 14 bases fitting TRBD2. Trimming took 6 bases from V and 9 from J; bases not matched to a gene: 10. This CDR3 spans 16 amino acids. Germline values: CDR1 LNHDA, CDR2 SQIVND (reference sequence). As DNA, the CDR3 is TGTGCCAGTAGCTCGGCCGGGACTAGCGGGAGAGGTGAGCAGTTCTTC. Protein: CASSSAGTSGRGEQFF.

The rearrangement links TRBV29-1 to TRBJ1-1; 9 bases line up with TRBD1. Unmatched junction bases numbered 7, after V lost 6 bases and J lost 5 bases. CDR3 size: 13 residues. The germline V gene has CDR1 SQVTM and CDR2 ANQGSEA. The CDR3 coding sequence is TGCAGCGTGAAGGGACAGGGTGGAACTGAAGCTTTCTTT. Its translation is CSVKGQGGTEAFF. The entire variable domain, with the rest obtained from reference TRBV29-1 and TRBJ1-1, is as follows: SAVISQKPSRDICQRGTSLTIQCQVDSQVTMMFWYRQQPGQSLTLIATANQGSEATYESGFVIDKFPISRPNLTFSTLTVSNMSPEDSSIYLCSVKGQGGTEAFFGQGTRLTVV.

This clone has a handful of counts. The rearrangement uses TRBV14 and TRBJ1-2, with D maybe TRBD1 (5 bases). In germline, CDR1 is SGHDN, CDR2 FVKESK. V was pared by 5 bases and J by 7 bases, with 14 bases between. The CDR3 covers 13 residues. The CDR3 sequence is CASSTGPVSGYTF. The DNA for the CDR3 is TGTGCCAGCAGCACGGGACCCGTCAGTGGCTACACCTTC.

The chain carries TRBV19 and TRBJ2-5; the match to TRBD1 covers 8 bases. Germline loops: CDR1 LNHDA, CDR2 SQIVND (reference sequence). J lost 1 base, V lost 5 bases, and 6 bases had no gene match. The CDR3 is made up of 15 amino acids. CDR3: CASSPQGGSQETQYF. The CDR3 DNA follows: TGTGCCAGTAGTCCACAGGGGGGTTCCCAAGAGACCCAGTACTTC.

The chain employs TRBV6-1 and TRBJ2-7; perhaps TRBD2 as D (6 bases). From germline, CDR1 is MNHNS and CDR2 SASEGT. This CDR3 comprises 14 residues. Deletions cut 5 bases from V and 5 bases from J, with 16 bases between. CDR3 DNA: TGTGCCAGCAGTCCGGGGACTCGGGTAAACGAGCAGTACTTC. It codes for CASSPGTRVNEQYF.

This chain links TRBV19 with TRBJ2-1; a possible D gene is TRBD1 (6 bases). The V and J ends lost 5 bases and 7 bases respectively, with 9 bases between them. From germline, CDR1 is LNHDA and CDR2 SQIVND (reference sequence). The CDR3 sequence is 12 residues long. The CDR3 here is CASSDRRNEQFF. CDR3 bases: TGTGCCAGTAGTGACAGGAGGAATGAGCAGTTCTTC. The variable domain in full, with the rest retrieved from reference TRBV19 and TRBJ2-1, is DGGITQSPKYLFRKEGQNVTLSCEQNLNHDAMYWYRQDPGQGLRLIYYSQIVNDFQKGDIAEGYSVSREKKESFPLTVTSAQKNPTAFYLCASSDRRNEQFFGPGTRLTVL.

The chain joins TRBV19 to TRBJ2-7; 7 bases match TRBD1. Losses at the gene ends were 8 bases for V and 2 bases for J; bases not matched to a gene: 6. The CDR3 consists of 13 residues. CDR1 and CDR2 (germline): LNHDA, SQIVND (reference sequence). As DNA, the CDR3 is TGTGCCAGTGGGAAGACAGGGACCTACGAGCAGTACTTC. Its protein is CASGKTGTYEQYF.

This clone has only a few counts. In nucleotides, the CDR3 is TGCGCCAGCAGCTTGGTGTTCGGGAGTGGTGAGACCCAGTACTTC. Its translation: CASSLVFGSGETQYF. V and J are TRBV5-1 and TRBJ2-5; D is possibly TRBD2 (6 bases). Germline assignment: CDR1 SGHRS and CDR2 YFSETQ. The CDR3 has 15 residues. Deletions cut 0 bases from V and 5 bases from J, with 14 bases between.

The chain has TRBV18 and TRBJ1-1; no definite D call. This CDR3 contains 14 residues. The germline gives CDR1 KGHSH, CDR2 LQKENI. V shed 6 bases and J shed 0 bases, with 11 bases lying between them. The CDR3 protein is CASSEQSMNTEAFF. CDR3 nucleotides: TGTGCCAGCTCCGAACAGAGCATGAACACTGAAGCTTTCTTT. Full variable domain (missing parts from reference TRBV18 and TRBJ1-1): NAGVMQNPRHLVRRRGQEARLRCSPMKGHSHVYWYRQLPEEGLKFMVYLQKENIIDESGMPKERFSAEFPKEGPSILRIQQVVRGDSAAYFCASSEQSMNTEAFFGQGTRLTVV.

The genes are TRBV4-1 and TRBJ2-5; D is unresolved. The CDR3 has 16 residues. V was pared by 3 bases and J by 1 base, with 15 bases between. The germline V gene has CDR1 MGHRA and CDR2 YSYEKL. CDR3 coding DNA: TGCGCCAGCAGCCACAATGACGGAAGGTTCCAAGAGACCCAGTACTTC. Protein: CASSHNDGRFQETQYF.